These 22 T cell receptor beta chains originate from one sample sequenced in a study of blood T cell repertoires in COVID-19 (dated by TCRdb to the early 2020s). Library preparation employed the immunoSEQ multiplex PCR assay. The table was pulled from immuneACCESS by TCRdb, which kept in-frame rearrangements only. Such tables lose some clones; where checked, under half of the loss comes from unresolved V genes, and the rest has no known cause. Here the sample has around 100,000 clones; roughly nine tenths occur a single time. The top ten clonotypes cover 0.97% of the sample. Sequenced material: peripheral blood. The receptors stem from a man between 60 and 75 years old with acute or convalescent COVID-19.

This clone was detected once. V usage is TRBV7-9 and J usage is TRBJ1-6; 7 bases map to TRBD1. Germline trimming cut 4 bases from V and 7 bases from J; bases unmatched to any gene: 4. The CDR3 sequence is 14 residues long. Germline V lookup: CDR1 SEHNR, CDR2 FQNEAQ (reference sequence). The CDR3 region is CASSSGQLNSPLHF. The DNA of the CDR3 is TGTGCCAGCAGCTCGGGACAGCTGAATTCACCCCTCCACTTT.

The chain couples TRBV7-2 to TRBJ2-5; D is possibly TRBD1 (6 bases). V shed 2 bases and J shed 2 bases, with 12 bases lying between them. Germline V gene data show CDR1 as SGHTA and CDR2 as FQGNSA. CDR3 size: 15 residues. CDR3 residues: CASSLMGQQQETQYF. CDR3 in DNA: TGTGCCAGCAGCTTAATGGGACAACAACAAGAGACCCAGTACTTC. Full variable domain (rest looked up from reference TRBV7-2 and TRBJ2-5): GAGVSQSPSNKVTEKGKDVELRCDPISGHTALYWYRQSLGQGLEFLIYFQGNSAPDKSGLPSDRFSAERTGGSVSTLTIQRTQQEDSAVYLCASSLMGQQQETQYFGPGTRLLVL.

This rearrangement joins TRBV3-1 (or the pseudogene TRBV3-2) to TRBJ1-4, with 7 bases lining up with TRBD1. Germline trimming cut 5 bases from V and 4 bases from J; bases unmatched to any gene: 4. The CDR3 extends over 14 amino acids. Germline CDR1 LGHDT, CDR2 YNNKEL (reference sequence). The CDR3 loop reads CASSRGPRNEKLFF. The CDR3, as DNA: TGTGCCAGCAGCAGGGGGCCCCGTAATGAAAAACTGTTTTTT.

This clone was counted only a few times. The chain links TRBV9 to TRBJ2-7; 9 bases are a match to TRBD1. V shed 3 bases and J 5 bases; nucleotides not matched to a gene: 12. The germline V gene has CDR1 SGDLS and CDR2 YYNGEE. The CDR3 runs to 16 residues. The CDR3 spells CASSESAGTGWDEQYF. CDR3 in DNA: TGTGCCAGCAGCGAGAGTGCCGGGACAGGGTGGGACGAGCAGTACTTC.

This clone was observed a few times. This specimen includes other DNA sequences encoding the same CDR3. The V gene is TRBV9, the J gene TRBJ1-6, with 7 bases matching TRBD1. With 3 bases clipped from V and 7 bases from J, the junction kept 7 bases outside the gene matches. CDR3 length: 15 amino acids. Germline CDR1 SGDLS, CDR2 YYNGEE. The CDR3, as DNA: TGTGCCAGCAGCGGAACTGGGACAGAAAATTCACCCCTCCACTTT. Its translation is CASSGTGTENSPLHF.

The rearrangement joins TRBV7-9 to TRBJ2-3, with 8 positions matching TRBD2. This CDR3 has 17 residues. The germline V gene has CDR1 SEHNR and CDR2 FQNEAQ (reference sequence). V lost 1 base and J lost 4; bases outside the gene matches: 10. This CDR3 is CASSLVAGLDVPDTQYF. CDR3 coding DNA: TGTGCCAGCAGCTTAGTGGCGGGACTAGACGTGCCAGATACGCAGTATTTT.

This chain joins TRBV7-9 and TRBJ1-2, with a possible D match to TRBD1 (5 bases). V shed 5 bases and J shed 8 bases, with 15 bases lying between them. CDR1 SEHNR and CDR2 FQNEAQ come from the germline V gene (reference sequence). This CDR3 is built from 13 residues. CDR3 nucleotides: TGTGCCAGCAGCCTCGACAGCCTACGGGGCTACACCTTC. Amino acid sequence: CASSLDSLRGYTF.

This rearrangement joins TRBV11-2 to TRBJ2-7; possible D gene TRBD2, 6 bases. Per germline, CDR1 SGHAT and CDR2 FQNNGV. The CDR3 is 19 residues long. V was cut by 5 bases and J by 6 bases, with 32 bases left in between. CDR3 region: CASSRSRGESRSGRSEQYF. The CDR3 nucleotides read TGTGCCAGCAGCCGTAGCCGCGGGGAGAGCCGTAGCGGAAGGAGCGAGCAGTACTTC.

J is TRBJ1-1 and V is TRBV7-9; 8 positions agree with TRBD1. CDR3 length equals 14 residues. Trimming took 3 bases from V and 1 from J; bases not matched to a gene: 1. Germline V CDR1 and CDR2: SEHNR, FQNEAQ (reference sequence). The CDR3 nucleotides read TGTGCCAGCAGCTTCGGACAGGGGAACACTGAAGCTTTCTTT. Its translation is CASSFGQGNTEAFF. The full variable domain, completed using reference TRBV7-9 and TRBJ1-1, is DTGVSQNPRHKITKRGQNVTFRCDPISEHNRLYWYRQTLGQGPEFLTYFQNEAQLEKSRLLSDRFSAERPKGSFSTLEIQRTEQGDSAMYLCASSFGQGNTEAFFGQGTRLTVV.

This chain links TRBV7-3 with TRBJ2-1, with D uncertain. The V gene's germline CDR1 is SGHTA and CDR2 FQGTGA. There are 14 residues in the CDR3. V shed 0 bases and J shed 5 bases, with 8 bases lying between them. The CDR3 is CASSLTPGNNEQFF. DNA for the CDR3: TGTGCCAGCAGCTTAACCCCTGGCAACAATGAGCAGTTCTTC. Supplemented by reference TRBV7-3 and TRBJ2-1, the full variable domain reads GAGVSQTPSNKVTEKGKYVELRCDPISGHTALYWYRQSLGQGPEFLIYFQGTGAADDSGLPNDRFFAVRPEGSVSTLKIQRTERGDSAVYLCASSLTPGNNEQFFGPGTRLTVL.

The chain joins TRBV5-1 to TRBJ2-5; 7 bases line up with TRBD1. The V and J ends lost 4 bases and 1 base, in that order; junction bases with no gene match: 13. CDR3 size: 17 residues. Germline V gives CDR1 SGHRS, CDR2 YFSETQ. The CDR3 coding sequence is TGCGCCAGCAGCCCCTCGACAGGGAAGCTCGGCCAAGAGACCCAGTACTTC. This translates into CASSPSTGKLGQETQYF.

The chain recombines TRBV2 with TRBJ1-6, with D unresolved. The CDR3 totals 14 residues. In germline, CDR1 is SNHLY, CDR2 FYNNEI. V lost 4 bases and J 5 bases, leaving 9 bases between the germline ends. The CDR3: CASSGQRNNSPLHF. The CDR3 nucleotides are TGTGCCAGCAGTGGGCAGCGAAATAATTCACCCCTCCACTTT.

The chain joins TRBV19 to TRBJ1-1, with 9 bases matching TRBD1. This CDR3 contains 13 residues. J was trimmed by 6 bases and V by 3 bases; bases with no gene match: 2. CDR1 is LNHDA and CDR2 is SQIVND in the germline V gene (reference sequence). This chain's CDR3 is CASSMDRGSEAFF. The CDR3 DNA is TGTGCCAGTAGTATGGACAGGGGCTCTGAAGCTTTCTTT.

The J gene is TRBJ1-6, the V gene TRBV3-1 (or the pseudogene TRBV3-2); D might be TRBD1 (6 bases). Germline V CDR1 and CDR2: LGHDT, YNNKEL (reference sequence). V was cut by 1 base and J by 9 bases, with 16 bases left in between. The CDR3 loop spans 16 amino acids. The CDR3 protein is CASSQGRTGNGSPLHF. Here the CDR3 DNA reads TGTGCCAGCAGCCAAGGCCGAACAGGGAATGGTTCACCCCTCCACTTT.

The chain joins TRBV6-5 to TRBJ1-5; D is ambiguous. V was clipped by 8 bases and J by 9 bases, with 23 bases between them. The CDR3 totals 15 residues. Germline V gives CDR1 MNHEY, CDR2 SVGAGI. The CDR3 sequence: CASAESLLRSLPQHF. In nucleotides, the CDR3 is TGTGCCAGCGCGGAGAGCCTACTACGTTCATTGCCCCAGCATTTT.

The chain joins TRBV6-5 to TRBJ2-7, with TRBD2 as a possible D gene (6 bases). The CDR3 is made up of 14 amino acids. Trimming shortened V by 7 bases and J by 3 bases, and 16 bases separated the two germline ends. Germline CDR1 and CDR2: MNHEY and SVGAGI. The CDR3 coding sequence is TGTGCCAGCAAACTAGGGACTCTTGTCTACGAGCAGTACTTC. Translated: CASKLGTLVYEQYF.

The V gene is TRBV11-3, the J gene TRBJ2-3, with D perhaps TRBD2 (6 bases). Trimming cost V 6 bases and J 0 bases, with 16 bases left between them. This CDR3 comprises 16 residues. The germline V gene has CDR1 SGHNT and CDR2 YENEEA. The CDR3 region is CASSSGGSPSTDTQYF. The CDR3 nucleotides read TGTGCCAGCAGTTCAGGAGGGTCCCCTAGCACAGATACGCAGTATTTT.

V is TRBV9 and J is TRBJ2-3; 7 bases match TRBD2. The germline V gene has CDR1 SGDLS and CDR2 YYNGEE. J gave up 1 base and V 4 bases, and 9 bases lay outside the gene matches. The CDR3 is made up of 16 amino acids. CDR3 in amino acids: CASSPGGGSGTDTQYF. The CDR3 DNA follows: TGTGCCAGCAGCCCCGGGGGAGGGTCCGGCACAGATACGCAGTATTTT.

This rearrangement joins TRBV19 to TRBJ1-1; tentatively, D is TRBD1 (5 bases). V was pared by 9 bases and J by 4 bases, with 24 bases between. The CDR3 covers 16 residues. The germline CDR1 and CDR2 sequences are LNHDA and SQIVND (reference sequence). CDR3 DNA sequence: TGTGCCAGCGGTTTACAGGTGGTTGACGTGGGCACTGAAGCTTTCTTT. Its protein product is CASGLQVVDVGTEAFF.

This sequence joins TRBV19 and TRBJ2-4; possibly TRBD1 for D (5 bases). Germline V gives CDR1 LNHDA, CDR2 SQIVND (reference sequence). The CDR3 is 17 residues long. The germline V and J ends were trimmed by 11 bases and 0 bases, with 23 bases remaining between them. This CDR3 is CAAASRQPNGAKNIQYF. In nucleotides, the CDR3 is TGTGCCGCGGCTTCTCGACAGCCCAACGGAGCCAAAAACATTCAGTACTTC.

This clone was observed a single time. The J gene is TRBJ2-3, the V gene TRBV7-6, with TRBD2 matching 7 bases. Per the germline V gene, CDR1 is SGHVS and CDR2 is FNYEAQ. Trimming took 0 bases from V and 4 from J; bases not matched to a gene: 4. There are 15 residues in the CDR3. CDR3: CASSLAGLSSDTQYF. As DNA, the CDR3 is TGTGCCAGCAGCTTAGCGGGACTATCCTCAGATACGCAGTATTTT.

The CDR3 protein is CASSAPGLAVWEQYF. CDR3 DNA sequence: TGTGCCAGTAGCGCACCCGGACTAGCGGTGTGGGAGCAGTACTTC. The gene calls are TRBV19 and TRBJ2-7; 10 nucleotides align to TRBD2. V trimming: 6 bases; J trimming: 7 bases; junction bases outside the gene matches: 12. Germline V lookup: CDR1 LNHDA, CDR2 SQIVND (reference sequence). This CDR3 has 15 residues.